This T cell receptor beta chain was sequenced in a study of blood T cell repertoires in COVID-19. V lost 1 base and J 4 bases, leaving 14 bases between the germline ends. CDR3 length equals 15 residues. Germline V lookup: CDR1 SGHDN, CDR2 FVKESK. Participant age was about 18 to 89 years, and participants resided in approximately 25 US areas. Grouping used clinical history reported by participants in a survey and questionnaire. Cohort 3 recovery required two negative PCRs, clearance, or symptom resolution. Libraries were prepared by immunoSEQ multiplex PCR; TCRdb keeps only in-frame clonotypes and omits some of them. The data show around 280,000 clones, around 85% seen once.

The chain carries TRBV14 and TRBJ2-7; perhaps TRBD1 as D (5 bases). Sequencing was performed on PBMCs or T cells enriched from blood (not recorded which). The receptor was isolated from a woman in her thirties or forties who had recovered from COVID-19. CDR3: CASSQGRGAGYEQYF. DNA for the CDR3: TGTGCCAGCAGCCAAGGAAGGGGCGCCGGGTACGAGCAGTACTTC.